The 7 T cell receptor beta chains below were found in one sample sequenced in a study of a mutant IDH1 vaccine in newly diagnosed glioma. The time point is: week 5, during vaccination. Doses consisted of 300 ug of mutant IDH1 20-mer peptide each, paired with topical imiquimod. Data came from immunoSEQ multiplex PCR; TCRdb stores just in-frame clones and leaves some out. This sample has about 54,000 clones, with about 86% found just once. Antigens for these TCRs are unknown. The sample here was PBMCs, taken from a glioma patient whose treatment included an IDH1 peptide vaccine. The origin of the receptors is a man in his thirties or forties with glioma.

The V and J genes are TRBV5-1 and TRBJ1-2, with D unclear. This CDR3 spans 11 amino acids. In germline, CDR1 is SGHRS, CDR2 YFSETQ. Trimming took 4 bases from V and 7 from J, leaving 8 bases between them. CDR3 sequence reads: CASSKGFGYTF. The CDR3, as DNA: TGCGCCAGCAGCAAGGGATTTGGCTACACCTTC.

This chain joins TRBV5-6 and TRBJ2-2, with TRBD2 matching 7 bases. CDR3 length: 14 residues. The germline CDR1 and CDR2 sequences are SGHDT and YYEEEE. The J segment lost 4 bases and the V segment lost 1 base, leaving 1 base of the junction unmatched. In nucleotides, the CDR3 is TGTGCCAGCAGCTTGCCGGGGGGCACCGGGGAGCTGTTTTTT. As protein: CASSLPGGTGELFF.

The sample holds one count of this clone. The rearrangement joins TRBV7-9 to TRBJ2-7, with D tentatively TRBD1 (6 bases). V was clipped by 3 bases and J by 2 bases, with 14 bases between them. This CDR3 has 15 residues. Germline V gene data show CDR1 as SEHNR and CDR2 as FQNEAQ (reference sequence). The DNA of the CDR3 is TGTGCCAGCAGCTTGTCAGGGGCTGGTACCTACGAGCAGTACTTC. Amino acid sequence: CASSLSGAGTYEQYF. Variable domain in full (rest from reference TRBV7-9 and TRBJ2-7): DTGVSQNPRHKITKRGQNVTFRCDPISEHNRLYWYRQTLGQGPEFLTYFQNEAQLEKSRLLSDRFSAERPKGSFSTLEIQRTEQGDSAMYLCASSLSGAGTYEQYFGPGTRLTVT.

The chain combines TRBV18 with TRBJ1-4; TRBD1 aligns across 8 bases. CDR3 length equals 14 residues. V dropped 5 bases and J dropped 3; count of bases not matched to a gene: 2. Germline CDR1 and CDR2: KGHSH and LQKENI. Here the CDR3 reads CASSSQGANEKLFF. The DNA of the CDR3 is TGTGCCAGCTCATCACAGGGGGCTAATGAAAAACTGTTTTTT.

The chain recombines TRBV5-1 with TRBJ1-2; tentatively, D is TRBD1 (5 bases). The CDR3 is 15 residues long. Trimming pared 0 bases from V and 3 bases from J, leaving 12 bases between. CDR1 and CDR2 from the germline V gene are SGHRS and YFSETQ. The CDR3 is CASSLVSGTDYGYTF. CDR3 DNA sequence: TGCGCCAGCAGCTTGGTTTCAGGGACGGACTATGGCTACACCTTC.

In this sample, this clone turned up a few times. The identical CDR3 is also encoded by other nucleotide sequences in the sample. The rearrangement links TRBV6-1 to TRBJ2-6; 8 bases align to TRBD1. V shed 6 bases, J shed 0 bases, and the junction held 1 base outside the gene matches. The germline V gene has CDR1 MNHNS and CDR2 SASEGT. The CDR3 totals 15 residues. In DNA form, the CDR3 reads TGTGCCAGCAGAACAGGGGGCTCTGGGGCCAACGTCCTGACTTTC. This codes for CASRTGGSGANVLTF.

The chain has TRBV7-9 and TRBJ2-6, with no clear D. V shed 3 bases and J shed 0 bases, with 6 bases lying between them. This CDR3 is built from 15 residues. Germline CDR1 is SEHNR and CDR2 is FQNEAQ (reference sequence). CDR3 protein: CASSFDDSGANVLTF. The CDR3, as DNA: TGTGCCAGCAGCTTTGATGACTCTGGGGCCAACGTCCTGACTTTC.